Given below is one T cell receptor beta chain in context. What this receptor recognizes is not known. No base quality information exists; no much larger clone differs at one position. The library was generated by the immunoSEQ multiplex PCR assay. TCRdb mirrors the immuneACCESS table, restricted to in-frame sequences. Some clones are absent from its copies; in checked studies, under half trace to an unresolved V gene, and the reason for the others is unknown. Present in this sample are about 68,000 clones, 91% of which were seen just once. The ten largest clones capture around 0.9% of the sample. The data derive from a study of T cell changes during pregnancy in multiple sclerosis (dated by TCRdb to about 2019). For context, the study as a whole: In women with multiple sclerosis, the researchers looked at how the T cell repertoire shifted as pregnancy progressed.

The cysteine opens and the phenylalanine closes a CDR3 of 13 amino acids. Only the CDR3 DNA stays, 39 bases, in frame from base 1. Per the germline V gene, SQVTM is the CDR1 and ANQGSEA is the CDR2. The junction shows trimming of 6 bases on V and 0 bases on J, plus 11 bases between the germline ends. The sequence was collected from a female donor with multiple sclerosis, enrolled in a pregnancy study. The sequence links TRBV29-1 to TRBJ1-1, with no D gene named confidently. Sequences were derived from peripheral blood, sampled in the second trimester of pregnancy. The bases read TGCAGCGTAGGAGTACACCTGAACACTGAAGCTTTCTTT. It codes for CSVGVHLNTEAFF.